Below, one T cell receptor (beta chain) is given with its context. The antigen is not known. TCRdb called the 5' RACE reads again in MiXCR, with one record for every CDR3 protein. The sample has roughly 230,000 distinct CDR3 sequences; roughly 8% are singletons. This record belongs to a study of identical twins. General study findings and limits: Reduced insertions were recorded for abundant cord blood beta clonotypes, with no such pattern in memory repertoires.

The sample also formed part of further work on yellow fever vaccine responses in identical twins. In that study: Twins' vaccine T cell responses were reported to seem partly convergent and partly personalized.

Sequencing was performed on CD8+ T cells sorted from blood. The receptor comes from a young woman in good health.

The CDR3 DNA follows: TGTGCCAGCAGTGATCAGGGGGGCATTGGCACCGGGGAGCTGTTTTTT. It translates to CASSDQGGIGTGELFF. The chain recombines TRBV25-1 with TRBJ2-2, with D possibly matching TRBD1 (7 bases). In germline, CDR1 is MGHDK, CDR2 SYGVNS. The V end lost 3 bases, the J end lost 4 bases, and 15 bases lay between the germline ends. CDR3 length: 16 residues.